These T cell receptor beta chains were read from a single sample in a study of immune evolution from preneoplasia to lung adenocarcinoma. Only in-frame clones appear in the TCRdb table, and some are missing; sequencing was by immunoSEQ multiplex PCR. Among around 4,500 clones listed, approximately 82% were seen once. Sequencing input: FFPE lung adenocarcinoma in situ tissue. These receptors originate from a person in their 70s with lung adenocarcinoma. Each CDR3 is given with its conserved first and last residue. Fields, in order: V gene, clone size, D gene, J gene, CDR3 DNA, CDR3 protein. The D gene is left open where the match is weak. For some rows the clone size is stated as once, few or many, or as a class when expanded; others skip it.

v_call: TRBV28; clone_size: .; d_call: TRBD1; j_call: TRBJ1-2; cdr3_nt: TGTGCCAGCAGTAATTACAGGGGAGCCTATGGCTACACCTTC; cdr3_aa: CASSNYRGAYGYTF
v_call: TRBV11-2; clone_size: .; d_call: TRBD2; j_call: TRBJ2-2; cdr3_nt: TGTGCCAGCAGCTCCTGGACTAGCGGGGGAAATGAGCTGTTTTTT; cdr3_aa: CASSSWTSGGNELFF
v_call: TRBV5-1; clone_size: once; d_call: .; j_call: TRBJ2-3; cdr3_nt: TGCGCCAGCTCGGAAGGGAGAGATACGCAGTATTTT; cdr3_aa: CASSEGRDTQYF
v_call: TRBV6-5; clone_size: .; d_call: .; j_call: TRBJ2-7; cdr3_nt: TGTGCCAGCAGTTACTCGACGGGGGCGCGCTACGAGCAGTACTTC; cdr3_aa: CASSYSTGARYEQYF
v_call: TRBV28; clone_size: once; d_call: .; j_call: TRBJ2-1; cdr3_nt: TGTGCCAGCAGTTCCCCAGGAGGAGGGGGGAACAATGGGCAGTTCTTC; cdr3_aa: CASSSPGGGGNNGQFF
v_call: TRBV6-5; clone_size: .; d_call: .; j_call: TRBJ2-7; cdr3_nt: TGTGCCAGCAGCCCCCCGGGTTACGAGCAGTACTTC; cdr3_aa: CASSPPGYEQYF
v_call: TRBV10-3; clone_size: .; d_call: TRBD2; j_call: TRBJ2-7; cdr3_nt: TGTGCCATCAGTGAGGGACTAGCGGGGCCCTACGAGCAGTACTTC; cdr3_aa: CAISEGLAGPYEQYF
v_call: TRBV7-3; clone_size: .; d_call: .; j_call: TRBJ2-7; cdr3_nt: TGTGCCAGCAGCCCTTCAGGTAGGGGCTACGAGCAGTACTTC; cdr3_aa: CASSPSGRGYEQYF
v_call: TRBV10-1; clone_size: .; d_call: .; j_call: TRBJ2-2; cdr3_nt: TGCGCCAGCAATCAGGGAACCGGGGAGCTGTTTTTT; cdr3_aa: CASNQGTGELFF
v_call: TRBV18; clone_size: .; d_call: .; j_call: TRBJ2-7; cdr3_nt: TGTGCCAGCTCACCAGAGGGTTCTCGGACCTACGAGCAGTACTTC; cdr3_aa: CASSPEGSRTYEQYF
v_call: TRBV11-2; clone_size: .; d_call: .; j_call: TRBJ1-1; cdr3_nt: TGTGCCAGCACCCAATCTCAGGGGACTGAAGCTTTCTTT; cdr3_aa: CASTQSQGTEAFF
v_call: TRBV11-2; clone_size: .; d_call: TRBD2; j_call: TRBJ2-3; cdr3_nt: TGTGCCAGCAGCCGGGCTAGCGGGAGTTGGAGCACAGATACGCAGTATTTT; cdr3_aa: CASSRASGSWSTDTQYF
v_call: TRBV18; clone_size: .; d_call: .; j_call: TRBJ1-5; cdr3_nt: TGTGCCAGCTCACTCGAGCCCAACAATCAGCCCCAGCATTTT; cdr3_aa: CASSLEPNNQPQHF
v_call: TRBV4-1; clone_size: .; d_call: TRBD1; j_call: TRBJ1-1; cdr3_nt: TGCGCCAGCAGCCGGCCGACAGGGGGCTGGACTGAAGCTTTCTTT; cdr3_aa: CASSRPTGGWTEAFF
v_call: TRBV6-1; clone_size: .; d_call: TRBD1; j_call: TRBJ1-2; cdr3_nt: TGTGCCAGCACCATATTTAGGACAGGGGGCGATGGCTACACCTTC; cdr3_aa: CASTIFRTGGDGYTF
v_call: TRBV6-5; clone_size: .; d_call: .; j_call: TRBJ1-2; cdr3_nt: TGTGCCAGCGGGGACTGGAAGGGCTACACCTTC; cdr3_aa: CASGDWKGYTF
v_call: TRBV11-2; clone_size: .; d_call: .; j_call: TRBJ1-4; cdr3_nt: TGTGCCAGCAGCAGAGGGGGGTACGGCACTAATGAAAAACTGTTTTTT; cdr3_aa: CASSRGGYGTNEKLFF
v_call: TRBV30; clone_size: once; d_call: .; j_call: TRBJ2-4; cdr3_nt: TGTGCCTGGTCCTTGGGGGGTAGCGGATCCAAAAACATTCAGTACTTC; cdr3_aa: CAWSLGGSGSKNIQYF
v_call: TRBV7-8; clone_size: .; d_call: .; j_call: TRBJ1-5; cdr3_nt: TGTGCCAGCAGCCCCCGGGACCCCAATCAGCCCCAGCATTTT; cdr3_aa: CASSPRDPNQPQHF
v_call: TRBV6-4; clone_size: .; d_call: .; j_call: TRBJ2-3; cdr3_nt: TGTGCCAGCAGGATGACCGAAGCGTCAGATACGCAGTATTTT; cdr3_aa: CASRMTEASDTQYF
v_call: TRBV2; clone_size: .; d_call: .; j_call: TRBJ1-2; cdr3_nt: TGTGCCACCGGACAGAGCTATGGCTACACCTTC; cdr3_aa: CATGQSYGYTF
v_call: TRBV7-3; clone_size: .; d_call: TRBD2; j_call: TRBJ2-7; cdr3_nt: TGTGCCAGCAGCTTATGGGGCGGGGGGTTCTACGAGCAGTACTTC; cdr3_aa: CASSLWGGGFYEQYF
v_call: TRBV19; clone_size: .; d_call: .; j_call: TRBJ1-3; cdr3_nt: TGTGCCAGTAGTATACAAGCGTCGGCATTCGGAAACACCATATATTTT; cdr3_aa: CASSIQASAFGNTIYF
v_call: TRBV9; clone_size: .; d_call: .; j_call: TRBJ2-4; cdr3_nt: TGTGCCAGCAGCTTAGACCCCGGGGACAGCGGGGACATTCAGTACTTC; cdr3_aa: CASSLDPGDSGDIQYF
v_call: TRBV5-8; clone_size: few; d_call: .; j_call: TRBJ1-2; cdr3_nt: TGTGCCAGCAGCTTCTCGGGGAGTAGCGACTATGGCTACACCTTC; cdr3_aa: CASSFSGSSDYGYTF
v_call: TRBV28; clone_size: few; d_call: .; j_call: TRBJ1-4; cdr3_nt: TGTGCCAGCAGTTTATCGGGCAAAGAAAAACTGTTTTTT; cdr3_aa: CASSLSGKEKLFF
v_call: TRBV18; clone_size: .; d_call: .; j_call: TRBJ1-1; cdr3_nt: TGTGCCAGCTCACCAACGGGGAACACTGAAGCTTTCTTT; cdr3_aa: CASSPTGNTEAFF
v_call: TRBV7-9; clone_size: .; d_call: .; j_call: TRBJ2-3; cdr3_nt: TGTGCCAGCAGAAGTGACACGTACACAGATACGCAGTATTTT; cdr3_aa: CASRSDTYTDTQYF
v_call: TRBV28; clone_size: .; d_call: .; j_call: TRBJ1-1; cdr3_nt: TGTGCCAGCAGCCGTACAGGGAACACTGAAGCTTTCTTT; cdr3_aa: CASSRTGNTEAFF
v_call: TRBV5-1; clone_size: .; d_call: TRBD2; j_call: TRBJ2-5; cdr3_nt: TGCGCCAGCAGCTTGGGGACTAGCGGGGGGTCAGGGGAGACCCAGTACTTC; cdr3_aa: CASSLGTSGGSGETQYF
v_call: TRBV9; clone_size: .; d_call: .; j_call: TRBJ2-3; cdr3_nt: TGTGCCAGCAGCCTCTATGGGGGGAGCACAGATACGCAGTATTTT; cdr3_aa: CASSLYGGSTDTQYF
v_call: TRBV6-1; clone_size: .; d_call: .; j_call: TRBJ1-4; cdr3_nt: TGTGCCAGCAGTGAAGCTTCAGGGTACTCTAATGAAAAACTGTTTTTT; cdr3_aa: CASSEASGYSNEKLFF
v_call: TRBV10-3; clone_size: .; d_call: .; j_call: TRBJ1-3; cdr3_nt: TGTGCCATCAGAGGGGGTCAGGGGTTTGAAGACACCATATATTTT; cdr3_aa: CAIRGGQGFEDTIYF
v_call: TRBV18; clone_size: .; d_call: .; j_call: TRBJ2-5; cdr3_nt: TGTGCCAGCTCACCAACGGAAACGTTCCAAGAGACCCAGTACTTC; cdr3_aa: CASSPTETFQETQYF
v_call: TRBV5-4; clone_size: .; d_call: .; j_call: TRBJ2-2; cdr3_nt: TGTGCCAGCAGACCCGGGACACTTAACACCGGGGAGCTGTTTTTT; cdr3_aa: CASRPGTLNTGELFF
v_call: TRBV19; clone_size: few; d_call: .; j_call: TRBJ1-5; cdr3_nt: TGTGCCAGTAGTATTCTCCTTCCAGGCAATCAGCCCCAGCATTTT; cdr3_aa: CASSILLPGNQPQHF
v_call: TRBV29-1; clone_size: .; d_call: .; j_call: TRBJ2-3; cdr3_nt: TGCAGCGTTGCTTTTTCTAGCACAGATACGCAGTATTTT; cdr3_aa: CSVAFSSTDTQYF
v_call: TRBV19; clone_size: .; d_call: TRBD1; j_call: TRBJ1-2; cdr3_nt: TGTGCCAGTAGTGAATCCGGGACAGGGTATATCGCTAACTATGGCTACACCTTC; cdr3_aa: CASSESGTGYIANYGYTF
v_call: TRBV6-1; clone_size: .; d_call: TRBD1; j_call: TRBJ1-2; cdr3_nt: TGTGCCAGCAGTGGGGGGACAGGGGGCTCAGTCGCCTATGGCTACACCTTC; cdr3_aa: CASSGGTGGSVAYGYTF
v_call: TRBV28; clone_size: .; d_call: .; j_call: TRBJ1-6; cdr3_nt: TGTGCCAGCAGTTTATCTGTTTCACCCCTCCACTTT; cdr3_aa: CASSLSVSPLHF
v_call: TRBV18; clone_size: .; d_call: TRBD1; j_call: TRBJ2-1; cdr3_nt: TGTGCCAGCTCCGGGACAGCGGTCGATGAGCAGTTCTTC; cdr3_aa: CASSGTAVDEQFF
v_call: TRBV2; clone_size: .; d_call: TRBD1; j_call: TRBJ2-7; cdr3_nt: TGTGCCAGCAGGGAACAGGGGCCGGCCCGCGAGCAGTACTTC; cdr3_aa: CASREQGPAREQYF
v_call: TRBV30; clone_size: few; d_call: .; j_call: TRBJ1-5; cdr3_nt: TGTGCCTGGAGTGTGGGACAATTCAATCAGCCCCAGCATTTT; cdr3_aa: CAWSVGQFNQPQHF
v_call: TRBV30; clone_size: .; d_call: .; j_call: TRBJ1-5; cdr3_nt: TGTGCCTGGAGTGTACGCGGCGGAAGCAATCAGCCCCAGCATTTT; cdr3_aa: CAWSVRGGSNQPQHF
v_call: TRBV27; clone_size: .; d_call: .; j_call: TRBJ2-2; cdr3_nt: TGTGCCAGCAGTGAGACCGGGACACACACCGGGGAGCTGTTTTTT; cdr3_aa: CASSETGTHTGELFF
v_call: TRBV20-1; clone_size: .; d_call: .; j_call: TRBJ2-1; cdr3_nt: TGCAGTGCTGCAGGAAATGAGCAGTTCTTC; cdr3_aa: CSAAGNEQFF
v_call: TRBV6-5; clone_size: .; d_call: TRBD2; j_call: TRBJ2-1; cdr3_nt: TGTGCCAGCAGTTACGGCTCGGCGGGAGGGCCTAAGGAGCAGTTCTTC; cdr3_aa: CASSYGSAGGPKEQFF
v_call: TRBV5-6; clone_size: .; d_call: TRBD1; j_call: TRBJ2-1; cdr3_nt: TGTGCCAGCAGCCCCCTCCCGGGACAGGGACAAAATGAGCAGTTCTTC; cdr3_aa: CASSPLPGQGQNEQFF
v_call: TRBV5-4; clone_size: .; d_call: .; j_call: TRBJ1-6; cdr3_nt: TGTGCCAGCAGCTTGGCACAGGTGGGTTCACCCCTCCACTTT; cdr3_aa: CASSLAQVGSPLHF